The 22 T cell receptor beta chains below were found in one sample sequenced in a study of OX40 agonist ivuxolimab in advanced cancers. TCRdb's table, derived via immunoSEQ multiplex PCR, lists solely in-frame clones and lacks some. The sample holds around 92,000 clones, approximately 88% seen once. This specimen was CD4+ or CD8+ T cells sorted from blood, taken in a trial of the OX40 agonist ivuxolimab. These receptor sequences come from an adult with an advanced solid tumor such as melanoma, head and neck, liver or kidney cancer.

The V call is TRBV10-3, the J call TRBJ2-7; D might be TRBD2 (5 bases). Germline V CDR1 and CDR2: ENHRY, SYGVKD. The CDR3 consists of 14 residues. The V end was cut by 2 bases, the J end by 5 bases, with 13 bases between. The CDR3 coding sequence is TGTGCCATCAGTGAGGGCGGGTTTGAGGACGAGCAGTACTTC. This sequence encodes CAISEGGFEDEQYF.

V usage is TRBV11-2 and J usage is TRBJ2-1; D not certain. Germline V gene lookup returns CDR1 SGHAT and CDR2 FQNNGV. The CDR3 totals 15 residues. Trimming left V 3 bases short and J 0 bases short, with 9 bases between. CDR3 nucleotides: TGTGCCAGCAGCTTTTCCCGTTTCTCCTACAATGAGCAGTTCTTC. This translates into CASSFSRFSYNEQFF.

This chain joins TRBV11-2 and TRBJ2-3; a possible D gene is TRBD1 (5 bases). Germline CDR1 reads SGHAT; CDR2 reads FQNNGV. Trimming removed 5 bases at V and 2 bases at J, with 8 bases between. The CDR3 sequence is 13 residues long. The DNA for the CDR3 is TGTGCCAGCAGCCTAGGGGCCACAGATACGCAGTATTTT. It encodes CASSLGATDTQYF.

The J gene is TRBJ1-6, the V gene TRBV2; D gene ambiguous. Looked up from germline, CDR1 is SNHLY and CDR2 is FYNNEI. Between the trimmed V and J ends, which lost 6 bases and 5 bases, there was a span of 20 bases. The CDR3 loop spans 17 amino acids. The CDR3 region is CASSAFGFSYNNSPLHF. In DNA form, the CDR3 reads TGTGCCAGCAGCGCTTTTGGTTTCAGTTACAATAATTCACCCCTCCACTTT.

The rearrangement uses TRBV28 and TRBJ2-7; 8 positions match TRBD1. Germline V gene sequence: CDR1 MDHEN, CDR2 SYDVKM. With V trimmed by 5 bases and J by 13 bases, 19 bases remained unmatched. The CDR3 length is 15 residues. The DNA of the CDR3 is TGTGCCAGCAGTCCGATCGACAGGGGCTCCACTCGGGTCTACGTC. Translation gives CASSPIDRGSTRVYV.

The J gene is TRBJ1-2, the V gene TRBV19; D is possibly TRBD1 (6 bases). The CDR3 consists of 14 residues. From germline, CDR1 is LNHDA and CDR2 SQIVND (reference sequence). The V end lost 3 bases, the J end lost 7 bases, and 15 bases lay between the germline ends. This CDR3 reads CASSIHREAGGYTF. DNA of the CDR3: TGTGCCAGTAGTATCCACAGGGAAGCTGGTGGCTACACCTTC.

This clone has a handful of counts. The CDR3 loop reads CASSLVGTQETQYF. CDR3 sequence (DNA): TGTGCCAGCAGTTTGGTCGGCACGCAAGAGACCCAGTACTTC. The V and J genes are TRBV28 and TRBJ2-5; D is unresolved. Trimming shortened V by 3 bases and J by 2 bases, and 10 bases separated the two germline ends. From germline, CDR1 is MDHEN and CDR2 SYDVKM. This CDR3 contains 14 residues. Supplemented by reference TRBV28 and TRBJ2-5, the full variable domain reads DVKVTQSSRYLVKRTGEKVFLECVQDMDHENMFWYRQDPGLGLRLIYFSYDVKMKEKGDIPEGYSVSREKKERFSLILESASTNQTSMYLCASSLVGTQETQYFGPGTRLLVL.

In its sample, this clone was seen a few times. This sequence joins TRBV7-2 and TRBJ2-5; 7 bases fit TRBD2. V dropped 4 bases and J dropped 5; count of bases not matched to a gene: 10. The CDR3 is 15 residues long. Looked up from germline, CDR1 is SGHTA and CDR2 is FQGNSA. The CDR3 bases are TGTGCCAGCAGCTCATCGGGGAGGGTCGAGGAGACCCAGTACTTC. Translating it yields CASSSSGRVEETQYF.

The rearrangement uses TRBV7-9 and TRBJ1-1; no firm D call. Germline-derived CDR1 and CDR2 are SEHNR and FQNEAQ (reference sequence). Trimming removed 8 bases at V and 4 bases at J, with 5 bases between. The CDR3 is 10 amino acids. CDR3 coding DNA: TGTGCCAGCGGCGGCACTGAAGCTTTCTTT. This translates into CASGGTEAFF. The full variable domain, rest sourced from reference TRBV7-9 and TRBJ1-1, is DTGVSQNPRHKITKRGQNVTFRCDPISEHNRLYWYRQTLGQGPEFLTYFQNEAQLEKSRLLSDRFSAERPKGSFSTLEIQRTEQGDSAMYLCASGGTEAFFGQGTRLTVV.

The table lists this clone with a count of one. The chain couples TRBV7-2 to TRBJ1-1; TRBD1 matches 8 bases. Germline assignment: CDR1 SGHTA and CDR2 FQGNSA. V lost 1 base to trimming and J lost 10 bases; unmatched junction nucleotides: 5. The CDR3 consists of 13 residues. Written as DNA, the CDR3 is TGTGCCAGCAGCTTAGGAGGGACAGGAGCAGCTTTCTTT. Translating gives CASSLGGTGAAFF.

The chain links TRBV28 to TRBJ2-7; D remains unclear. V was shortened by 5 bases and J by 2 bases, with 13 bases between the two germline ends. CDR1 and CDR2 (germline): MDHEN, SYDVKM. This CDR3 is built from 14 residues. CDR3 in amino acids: CASSRVDTTYEQYV. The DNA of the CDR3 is TGTGCCAGCAGTCGTGTCGACACCACCTACGAGCAGTACGTC.

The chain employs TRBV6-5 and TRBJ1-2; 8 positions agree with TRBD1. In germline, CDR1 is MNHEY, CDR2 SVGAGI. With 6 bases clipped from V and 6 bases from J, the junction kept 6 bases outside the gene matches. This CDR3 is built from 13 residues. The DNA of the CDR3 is TGTGCCAGCAGCCCGACAGGGGCCCATGGCTACACCTTC. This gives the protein CASSPTGAHGYTF.

CDR3 DNA sequence: TGCGCCAGCAGCCAAGGGGAGGGCCCGAACACTGAAGCTTTCTTT. Protein: CASSQGEGPNTEAFF. The chain employs TRBV4-1 and TRBJ1-1, with no clear D. The CDR3 sequence is 15 residues long. Trimming cost V 1 base and J 1 base, with 10 bases left between them. Germline assignment: CDR1 MGHRA and CDR2 YSYEKL.

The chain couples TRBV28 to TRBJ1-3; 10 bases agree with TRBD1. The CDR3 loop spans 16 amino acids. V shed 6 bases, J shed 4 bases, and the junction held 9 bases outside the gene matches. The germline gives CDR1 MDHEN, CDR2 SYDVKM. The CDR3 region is CASSPRQGASGNTIYF. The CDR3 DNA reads TGTGCCAGCAGCCCGAGACAGGGGGCGTCAGGAAACACCATATATTTT.

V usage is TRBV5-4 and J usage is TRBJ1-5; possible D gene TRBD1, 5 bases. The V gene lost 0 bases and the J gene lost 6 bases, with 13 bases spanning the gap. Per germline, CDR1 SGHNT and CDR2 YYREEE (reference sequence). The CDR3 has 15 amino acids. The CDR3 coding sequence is TGTGCCAGCAGCTTGGGTGGGGCAAGGGCTCAGCCCCAGCATTTT. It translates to CASSLGGARAQPQHF. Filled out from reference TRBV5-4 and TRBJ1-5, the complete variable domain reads ETGVTQSPTHLIKTRGQQVTLRCSSQSGHNTVSWYQQALGQGPQFIFQYYREEENGRGNFPPRFSGLQFPNYSSELNVNALELDDSALYLCASSLGGARAQPQHFGDGTRLSIL.

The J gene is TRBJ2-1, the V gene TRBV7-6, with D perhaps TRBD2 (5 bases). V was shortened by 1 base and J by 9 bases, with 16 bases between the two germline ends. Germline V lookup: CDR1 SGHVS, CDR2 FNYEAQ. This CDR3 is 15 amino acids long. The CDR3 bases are TGTGCCAGCAGCTTAGGGGGTGGAGGTGGAGGTGAGCAGTTCTTC. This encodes CASSLGGGGGGEQFF.

The CDR3, as DNA: TGTGCCAGCAGTCTTAGCGGGATTAACCTGGATGAGCAGTTCTTC. Protein sequence: CASSLSGINLDEQFF. The V gene is TRBV7-2, the J gene TRBJ2-1, with 8 bases fitting TRBD2. Germline CDR1 SGHTA, CDR2 FQGNSA. This CDR3 comprises 15 residues. V dropped 6 bases and J dropped 8; count of bases not matched to a gene: 12.

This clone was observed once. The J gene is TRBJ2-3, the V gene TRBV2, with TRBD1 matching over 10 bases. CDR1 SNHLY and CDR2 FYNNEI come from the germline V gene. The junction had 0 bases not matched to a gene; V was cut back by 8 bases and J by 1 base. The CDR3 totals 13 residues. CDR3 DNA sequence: TGTGCCAGCGGACAGGGGGGCACAGATACGCAGTATTTT. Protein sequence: CASGQGGTDTQYF.

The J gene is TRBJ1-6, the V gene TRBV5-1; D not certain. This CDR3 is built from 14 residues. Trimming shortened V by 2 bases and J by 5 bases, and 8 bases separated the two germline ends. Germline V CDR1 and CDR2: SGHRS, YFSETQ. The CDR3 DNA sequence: TGCGCCAGCAGCTTCTATAGGGATAATTCACCCCTCCACTTT. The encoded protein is CASSFYRDNSPLHF.

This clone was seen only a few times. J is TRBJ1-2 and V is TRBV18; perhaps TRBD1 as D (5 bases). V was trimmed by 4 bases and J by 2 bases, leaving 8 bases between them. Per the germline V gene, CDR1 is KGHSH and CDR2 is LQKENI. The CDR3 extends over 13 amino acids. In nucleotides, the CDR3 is TGTGCCAGCTCACTCCGGGACAACTATGGCTACACCTTC. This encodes CASSLRDNYGYTF. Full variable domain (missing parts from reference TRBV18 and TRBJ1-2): NAGVMQNPRHLVRRRGQEARLRCSPMKGHSHVYWYRQLPEEGLKFMVYLQKENIIDESGMPKERFSAEFPKEGPSILRIQQVVRGDSAAYFCASSLRDNYGYTFGSGTRLTVV.

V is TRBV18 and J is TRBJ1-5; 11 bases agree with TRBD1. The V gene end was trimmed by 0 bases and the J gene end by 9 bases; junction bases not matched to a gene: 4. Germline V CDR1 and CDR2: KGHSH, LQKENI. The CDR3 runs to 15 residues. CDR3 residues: CASSPPGTGGWPQHF. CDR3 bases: TGTGCCAGCTCACCACCCGGGACAGGGGGTTGGCCCCAGCATTTT.

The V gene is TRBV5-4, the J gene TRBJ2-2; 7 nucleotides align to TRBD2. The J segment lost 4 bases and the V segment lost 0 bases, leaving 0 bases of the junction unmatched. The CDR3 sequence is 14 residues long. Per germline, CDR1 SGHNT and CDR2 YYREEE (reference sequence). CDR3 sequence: CASSLERGTGELFF. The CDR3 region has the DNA TGTGCCAGCAGCTTGGAGCGGGGCACCGGGGAGCTGTTTTTT.